By share of the sample, the clone carrying this T cell receptor (beta chain) is medium-sized. Its antigen is not identified. From germline, CDR1 is MGHDK and CDR2 SYGVNS. The CDR3 loop spans 14 amino acids. V was shortened by 8 bases and J by 0 bases, with 11 bases between the two germline ends. TCR libraries were prepared from approximately 15 ng of total RNA with the QIAseq Immune Repertoire TCR panel. TCRdb reprocessed the reads with MiXCR, giving one entry per CDR3 protein. This table has 600 to 650 distinct CDR3 sequences, 8% to 13% appearing once. The sample originates from a study of circulating CD8 cells and anti-PD-1 response in melanoma. Regarding the study as a whole: DNEG was most diverse; TIGIT repertoires were least diverse. Previously treated and treatment-naive patients were pooled together.

Live CD3+CD8+TCRalphabeta+ cells were sorted into four subsets by PD-1 and/or TIGIT. This clonotype was sampled from a human donor with melanoma. This sequence joins TRBV25-1 and TRBJ1-5, with no clear D. The sequences come from CD8+ T cells from PBMCs, collected at baseline or after one month of anti-PD-1 therapy (not recorded which). The CDR3 here is CASGSTASNQPQHF. CDR3 sequence (DNA): TGTGCCAGCGGATCTACAGCTAGCAATCAGCCCCAGCATTTT. The whole variable domain, filled in from reference TRBV25-1 and TRBJ1-5, reads EADIYQTPRYLVIGTGKKITLECSQTMGHDKMYWYQQDPGMELHLIHYSYGVNSTEKGDLSSESTVSRIRTEHFPLTLESARPSHTSQYLCASGSTASNQPQHFGDGTRLSIL.